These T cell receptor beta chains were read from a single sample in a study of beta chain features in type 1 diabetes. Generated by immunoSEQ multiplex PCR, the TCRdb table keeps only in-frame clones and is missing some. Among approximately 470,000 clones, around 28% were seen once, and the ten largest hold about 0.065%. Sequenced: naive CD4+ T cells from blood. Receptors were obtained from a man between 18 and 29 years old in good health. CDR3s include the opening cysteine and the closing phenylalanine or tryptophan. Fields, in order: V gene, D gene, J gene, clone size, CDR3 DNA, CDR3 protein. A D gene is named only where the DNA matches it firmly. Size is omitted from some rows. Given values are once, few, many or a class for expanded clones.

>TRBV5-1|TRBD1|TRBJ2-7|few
TGCGCCAGCAGCTTGACGGGGACAGACTCCTACGAGCAGTACTTC
CASSLTGTDSYEQYF
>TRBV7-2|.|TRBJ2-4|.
TGTGCCAGCAGCTTGACAGGAGCCAAAAACATTCAGTACTTC
CASSLTGAKNIQYF
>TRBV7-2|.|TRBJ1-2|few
TGTGCCAGCAGCCCCACGGCGGCCGGGGGCTACACCTTC
CASSPTAAGGYTF
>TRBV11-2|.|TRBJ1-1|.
TGTGCCAGCAGCTTTGTAACAGGGAACACTGAAGCTTTCTTT
CASSFVTGNTEAFF
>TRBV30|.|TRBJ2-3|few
TGTGCCTGGAGTAGGGGCGGACGGTTCACAGATACGCAGTATTTT
CAWSRGGRFTDTQYF
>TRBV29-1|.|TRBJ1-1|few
TGCAGCGTTGGGGGATTCTCTGAAGCTTTCTTT
CSVGGFSEAFF
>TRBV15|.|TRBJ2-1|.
TGTGCCACCAGCAGAGGAGGAGGGACCCACAATGAGCAGTTCTTC
CATSRGGGTHNEQFF
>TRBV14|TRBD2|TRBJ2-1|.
TGTGCCAGCAGCCCCTTACCTAGCGGGGGGTACAATGAGCAGTTCTTC
CASSPLPSGGYNEQFF
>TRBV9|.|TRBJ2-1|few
TGTGCCAGCAGCGTAGGAAGGAGAGGCGATGAGCAGTTCTTC
CASSVGRRGDEQFF
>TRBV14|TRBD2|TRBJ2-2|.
TGTGCCAGCAGCCAAGTGGGACTAGCGGTGAACACCGGGGAGCTGTTTTTT
CASSQVGLAVNTGELFF
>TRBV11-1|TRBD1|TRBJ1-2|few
TGTGCCAGCAGCCCACAGGGGCTTGGCTACACCTTC
CASSPQGLGYTF
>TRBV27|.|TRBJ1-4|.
TGTGCCAGCAGTTTAGGCAGGGTGGGTGAAAAACTGTTTTTT
CASSLGRVGEKLFF
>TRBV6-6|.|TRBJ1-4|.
TGTGCCAGCAGTCTCCGTCGAGCGGGGGATAATGAAAAACTGTTTTTT
CASSLRRAGDNEKLFF
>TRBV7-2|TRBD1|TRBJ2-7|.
TGTGCCAGCAGCCTAAGACAGGGCGCGGGCGAGCAGTACTTC
CASSLRQGAGEQYF
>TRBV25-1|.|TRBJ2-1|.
TGTGCCAGCAGTGACTCCCCGAGGGATGAGCAGTTCTTC
CASSDSPRDEQFF
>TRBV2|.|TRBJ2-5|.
TGTGCCACCTCCTCGTACCAAGAGACCCAGTACTTC
CATSSYQETQYF
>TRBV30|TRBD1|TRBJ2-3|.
TGTGCCTGGAGTGTGAGACAGGGGGCAGATACGCAGTATTTT
CAWSVRQGADTQYF
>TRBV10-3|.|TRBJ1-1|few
TGTGCCACCACAGAGCACAATATACCTGAAGCTTTCTTT
CATTEHNIPEAFF
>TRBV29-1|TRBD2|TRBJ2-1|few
TGCAGCGTTGGAGGCGGGAGTGGGGATGAGCAGTTCTTC
CSVGGGSGDEQFF
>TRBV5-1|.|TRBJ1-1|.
TGCGCCAGCAGCTTGGACGGAATGAACACTGAAGCTTTCTTT
CASSLDGMNTEAFF
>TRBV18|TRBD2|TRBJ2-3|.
TGTGCCAGCTCGCGACTAGCGGGAGGGCCCGGAGATACGCAGTATTTT
CASSRLAGGPGDTQYF
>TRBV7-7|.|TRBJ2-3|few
TGTGCCAGCAGCTTGGCAGGGTCAGATACGCAGTATTTT
CASSLAGSDTQYF
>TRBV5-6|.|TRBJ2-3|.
TGTGCCAGCAGAGGCCTAGCTGGGGCAGATACGCAGTATTTT
CASRGLAGADTQYF
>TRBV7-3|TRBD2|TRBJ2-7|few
TGTGCCAGCAGTCCTAGCGGGGCCACCTACGAGCAGTACTTC
CASSPSGATYEQYF
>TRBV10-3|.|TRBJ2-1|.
TGTGCCACCTCGATCCGGACGGCTGTGGCCGATGAGCAGTTCTTC
CATSIRTAVADEQFF
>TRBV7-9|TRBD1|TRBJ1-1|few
TGTGCCAGCAGCCCCGGGACAGGGTCTTCTGGTACTGAAGCTTTCTTT
CASSPGTGSSGTEAFF
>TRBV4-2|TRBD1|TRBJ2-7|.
TGTGCCAGCAGCCAAGAGAGACAGGGTATAGGCGAGCAGTACTTC
CASSQERQGIGEQYF
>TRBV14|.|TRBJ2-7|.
TGTGCCAGCAGCCAAGGAATTTTAAGGTGGGAGCAGTACTTC
CASSQGILRWEQYF
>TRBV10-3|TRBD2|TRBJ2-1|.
TGTGCCATCAGAGTAGCGGGAAACAATGAGCAGTTCTTC
CAIRVAGNNEQFF
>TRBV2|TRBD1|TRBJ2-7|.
TGTGCCAGCGTAACCGGGACAGGGAGTTACGAGCAGTACTTC
CASVTGTGSYEQYF
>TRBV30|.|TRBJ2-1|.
TGTGCCTGGACCGCCCGGCGAAGCGGCTACAATGAGCAGTTCTTC
CAWTARRSGYNEQFF
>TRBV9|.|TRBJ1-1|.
TGTGCCAGCAGCGTAGCGCCAGGGCGAGTGGGCACTGAAGCTTTCTTT
CASSVAPGRVGTEAFF
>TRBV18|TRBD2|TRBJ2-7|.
TGTGCCAGCTCAAAATCCGGGACTAGCGGGACCTACGAGCAGTACTTC
CASSKSGTSGTYEQYF
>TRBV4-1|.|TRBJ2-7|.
TGCGCCAGCAGCCAAGAGCTTATGCGCTCCTACGAGCAGTACTTC
CASSQELMRSYEQYF
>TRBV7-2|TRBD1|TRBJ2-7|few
TGTGCCAGCAGCTTAGGGGGACAGGCCGTATCGTACGAGCAGTACTTC
CASSLGGQAVSYEQYF
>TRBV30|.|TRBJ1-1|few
TGTGCCTGGAGTGTACTGGGCCGAACGGGGACTGAAGCTTTCTTT
CAWSVLGRTGTEAFF
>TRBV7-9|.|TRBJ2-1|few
TGTGCCAGCAGCTTAAGGCTAGCTATGAGTGAGCAGTTCTTC
CASSLRLAMSEQFF
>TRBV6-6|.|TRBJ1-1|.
TGTGCCAGCAGTTACTCGGGAGTCGAGGGCGATTTCTTT
CASSYSGVEGDFF
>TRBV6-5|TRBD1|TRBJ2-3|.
TGTGCCAGCAGAAGACAGGGGTCGACAGATACGCAGTATTTT
CASRRQGSTDTQYF
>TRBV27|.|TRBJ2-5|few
TGTGCCAGCAGTTCTCCGGCAGAGACCCAGTACTTC
CASSSPAETQYF
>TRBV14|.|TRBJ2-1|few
TGTGCCAGCAGCCAAGAGGGCAGTTTGGACCACAATGAGCAGTTCTTC
CASSQEGSLDHNEQFF
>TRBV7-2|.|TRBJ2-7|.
TGTGCCAGCAGCCCTCAAACATACAGTTCCTACGAGCAGTACTTC
CASSPQTYSSYEQYF
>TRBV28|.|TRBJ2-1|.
TGTGCCAGTCAACGGGTCCCCCTATACAATGAGCAGTTCTTC
CASQRVPLYNEQFF
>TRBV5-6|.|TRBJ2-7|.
TGTGCCAGCAGCTTGCTAGCCTACGAGCAGTACTTC
CASSLLAYEQYF
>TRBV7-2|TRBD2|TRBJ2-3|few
TGTGCCAGCAGCCGCGGGCCGACTAGCGGTAGCACAGATACGCAGTATTTT
CASSRGPTSGSTDTQYF
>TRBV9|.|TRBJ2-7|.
TGTGCCAGCAGCGTAGGACAGTCCTACGAGCAGTACTTC
CASSVGQSYEQYF
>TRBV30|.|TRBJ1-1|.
TGTGCCTGGGACAGAGCGAACACTGAAGCTTTCTTT
CAWDRANTEAFF
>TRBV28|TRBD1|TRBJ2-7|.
TGTGCCAGCAGGAGACAGGGCCTCTACGAGCAGTACTTC
CASRRQGLYEQYF
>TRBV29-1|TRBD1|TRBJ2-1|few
TGCAGCGTCGCCGACAGGGGAAGGTACAATGAGCAGTTCTTC
CSVADRGRYNEQFF
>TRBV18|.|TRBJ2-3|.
TGTGCCAGCTCACCACCGATCGCAGCGGCCACAGATACGCAGTATTTT
CASSPPIAAATDTQYF
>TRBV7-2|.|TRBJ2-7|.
TGTGCCAGCAGTTTCAGCCAGCACTACGAGCAGTACTTC
CASSFSQHYEQYF
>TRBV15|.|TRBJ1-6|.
TGTGCCACCAGCAGAGGTCCGGCAGGGGATAATTCACCCCTCCACTTT
CATSRGPAGDNSPLHF
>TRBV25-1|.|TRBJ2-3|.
TGTGCCAGCAGTGAACAGGGCACAGATACGCAGTATTTT
CASSEQGTDTQYF
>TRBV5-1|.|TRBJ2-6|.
TGCGCCAGCAGCTTGGAAGGGGCCAACGTCCTGACTTTC
CASSLEGANVLTF
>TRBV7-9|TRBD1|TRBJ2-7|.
TGTGCCAGCAGCTTTCTGGGACAGGGGGCAAACGAGCAGTACTTC
CASSFLGQGANEQYF
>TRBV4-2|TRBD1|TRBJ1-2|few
TGTGCCAGCAGCCCCGACAGGGACTATGGCTACACCTTC
CASSPDRDYGYTF
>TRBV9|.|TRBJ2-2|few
TGTGCCAGCAGCGTATATAGTTCCGGGGAGCTGTTTTTT
CASSVYSSGELFF
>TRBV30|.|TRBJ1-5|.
TGTGCCTGGAGTGAGGCCCAGGGCAGTCAGCCCCAGCATTTT
CAWSEAQGSQPQHF
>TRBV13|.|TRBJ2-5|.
TGTGCCAGCAGCTTAGGACGTCAAGAGACCCAGTACTTC
CASSLGRQETQYF
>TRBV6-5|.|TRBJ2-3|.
TGTGCCAGCAGTTACCAAGACGGTACGCAGTATTTT
CASSYQDGTQYF